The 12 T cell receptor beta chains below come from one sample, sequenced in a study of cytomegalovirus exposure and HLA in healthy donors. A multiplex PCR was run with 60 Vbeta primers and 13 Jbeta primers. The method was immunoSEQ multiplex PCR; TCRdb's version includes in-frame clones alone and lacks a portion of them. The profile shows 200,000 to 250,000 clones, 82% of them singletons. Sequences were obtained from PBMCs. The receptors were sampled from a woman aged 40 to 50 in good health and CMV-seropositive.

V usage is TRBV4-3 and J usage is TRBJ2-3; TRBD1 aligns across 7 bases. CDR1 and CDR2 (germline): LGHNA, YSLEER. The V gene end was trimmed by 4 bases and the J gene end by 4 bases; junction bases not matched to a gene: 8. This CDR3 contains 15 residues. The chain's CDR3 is CASSRKGTASDTQYF. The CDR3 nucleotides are TGCGCCAGCAGCCGCAAAGGGACAGCCTCAGATACGCAGTATTTT.

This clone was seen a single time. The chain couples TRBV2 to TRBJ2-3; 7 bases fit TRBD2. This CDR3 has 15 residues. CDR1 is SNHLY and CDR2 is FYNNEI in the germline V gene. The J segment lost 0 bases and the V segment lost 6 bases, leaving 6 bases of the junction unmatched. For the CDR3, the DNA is TGTGCCAGCAGACCCTGGGGGGGAAGCACAGATACGCAGTATTTT. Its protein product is CASRPWGGSTDTQYF.

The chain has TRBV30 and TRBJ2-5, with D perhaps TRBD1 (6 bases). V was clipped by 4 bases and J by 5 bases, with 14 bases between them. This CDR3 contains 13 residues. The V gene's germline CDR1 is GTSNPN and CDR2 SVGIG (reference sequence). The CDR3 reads CAWTVTGLETQYF. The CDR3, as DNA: TGTGCCTGGACTGTGACAGGCCTGGAGACCCAGTACTTC.

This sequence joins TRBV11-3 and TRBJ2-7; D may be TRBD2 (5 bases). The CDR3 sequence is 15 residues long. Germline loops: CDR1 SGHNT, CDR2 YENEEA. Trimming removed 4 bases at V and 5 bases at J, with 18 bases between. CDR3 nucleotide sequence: TGTGCCAGCAGCTCCCGGGGAGCTAAGGTCAACGAGCAGTACTTC. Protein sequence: CASSSRGAKVNEQYF.

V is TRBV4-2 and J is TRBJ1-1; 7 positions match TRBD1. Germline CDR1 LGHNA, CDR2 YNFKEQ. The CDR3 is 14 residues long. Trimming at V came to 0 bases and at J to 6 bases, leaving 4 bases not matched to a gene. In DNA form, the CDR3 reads TGTGCCAGCAGCCAAGATTTGAGGGGGCCTGAAGCTTTCTTT. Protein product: CASSQDLRGPEAFF.

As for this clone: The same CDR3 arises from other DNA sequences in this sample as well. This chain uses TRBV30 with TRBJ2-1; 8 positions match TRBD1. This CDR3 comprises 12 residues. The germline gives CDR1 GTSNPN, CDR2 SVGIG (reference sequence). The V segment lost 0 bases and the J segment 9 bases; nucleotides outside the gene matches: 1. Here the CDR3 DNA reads TGTGCCTGGAGTGTACAGGGGGGTGAGCAGTTCTTC. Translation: CAWSVQGGEQFF.

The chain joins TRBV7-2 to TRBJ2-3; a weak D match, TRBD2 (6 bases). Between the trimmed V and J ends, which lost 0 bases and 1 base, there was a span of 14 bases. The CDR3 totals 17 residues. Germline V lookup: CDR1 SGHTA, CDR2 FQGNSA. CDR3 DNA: TGTGCCAGCAGCTTAGCGCTCGGGCCGGGGGGCACAGATACGCAGTATTTT. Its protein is CASSLALGPGGTDTQYF. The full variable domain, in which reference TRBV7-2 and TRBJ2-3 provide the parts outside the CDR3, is GAGVSQSPSNKVTEKGKDVELRCDPISGHTALYWYRQSLGQGLEFLIYFQGNSAPDKSGLPSDRFSAERTGGSVSTLTIQRTQQEDSAVYLCASSLALGPGGTDTQYFGPGTRLTVL.

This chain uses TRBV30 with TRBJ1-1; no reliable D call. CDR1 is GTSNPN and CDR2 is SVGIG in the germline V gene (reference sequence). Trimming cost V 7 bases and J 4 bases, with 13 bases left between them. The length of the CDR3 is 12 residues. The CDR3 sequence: CAYAPVRTEAFF. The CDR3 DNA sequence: TGTGCCTACGCCCCGGTCCGCACTGAAGCTTTCTTT.

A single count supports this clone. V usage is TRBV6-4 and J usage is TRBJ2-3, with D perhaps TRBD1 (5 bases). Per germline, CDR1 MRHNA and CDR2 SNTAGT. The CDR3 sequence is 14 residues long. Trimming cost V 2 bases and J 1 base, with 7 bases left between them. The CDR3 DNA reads TGTGCCAGCAGTGACAGGGGTGGCACAGATACGCAGTATTTT. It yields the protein CASSDRGGTDTQYF.

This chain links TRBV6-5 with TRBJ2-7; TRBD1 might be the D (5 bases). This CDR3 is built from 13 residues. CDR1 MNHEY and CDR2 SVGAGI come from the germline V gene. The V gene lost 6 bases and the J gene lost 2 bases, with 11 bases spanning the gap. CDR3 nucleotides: TGTGCCAGCAGCCTAGACAGAACCTACGAGCAGTACTTC. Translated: CASSLDRTYEQYF.

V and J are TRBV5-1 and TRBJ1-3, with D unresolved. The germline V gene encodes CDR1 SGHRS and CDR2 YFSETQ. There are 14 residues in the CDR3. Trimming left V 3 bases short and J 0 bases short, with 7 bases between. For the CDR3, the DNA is TGCGCCAGCAGCTCAGTCAGCTCTGGAAACACCATATATTTT. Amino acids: CASSSVSSGNTIYF.

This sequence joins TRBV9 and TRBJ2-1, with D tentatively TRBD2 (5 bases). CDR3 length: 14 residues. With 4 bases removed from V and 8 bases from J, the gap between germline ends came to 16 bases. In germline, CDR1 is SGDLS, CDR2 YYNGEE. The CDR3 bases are TGTGCCAGCAGCCCCGAATCGGGAACTTATGAGCAGTTCTTC. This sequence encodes CASSPESGTYEQFF. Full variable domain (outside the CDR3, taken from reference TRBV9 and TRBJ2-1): DSGVTQTPKHLITATGQRVTLRCSPRSGDLSVYWYQQSLDQGLQFLIQYYNGEERAKGNILERFSAQQFPDLHSELNLSSLELGDSALYFCASSPESGTYEQFFGPGTRLTVL.